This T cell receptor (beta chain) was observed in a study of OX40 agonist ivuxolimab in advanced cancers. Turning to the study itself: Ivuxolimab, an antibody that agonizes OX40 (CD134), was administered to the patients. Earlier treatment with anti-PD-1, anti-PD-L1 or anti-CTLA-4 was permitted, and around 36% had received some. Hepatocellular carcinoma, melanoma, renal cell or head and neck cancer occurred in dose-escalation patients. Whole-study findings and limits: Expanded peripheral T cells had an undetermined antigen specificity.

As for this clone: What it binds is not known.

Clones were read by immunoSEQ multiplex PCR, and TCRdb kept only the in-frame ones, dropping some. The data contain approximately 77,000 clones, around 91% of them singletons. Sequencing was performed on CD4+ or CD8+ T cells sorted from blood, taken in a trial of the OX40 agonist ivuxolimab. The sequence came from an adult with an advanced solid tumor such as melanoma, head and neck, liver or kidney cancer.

CDR3 sequence (DNA): TGTGCCAGCAGTTCAGGGGACAGAACTGACACCGGGGAGCTGTTTTTT. It yields the protein CASSSGDRTDTGELFF. This sequence joins TRBV27 and TRBJ2-2; 7 bases are a match to TRBD1. Losses at the gene ends were 4 bases for V and 3 bases for J; bases not matched to a gene: 8. The germline V gene has CDR1 MNHEY and CDR2 SMNVEV (reference sequence). The CDR3 spans 16 residues.